These 13 T cell receptor beta chains share one sample of origin, sequenced in a study of T cells in Graves' hyperthyroidism and ophthalmopathy. Regions amplified from RNA transcripts were the TCR beta CDR3 regions. The study used the HTBI primer set for a first-round RT-PCR of the TCR CDR3. TCRdb re-called the multiplex PCR reads through MiXCR, storing one row per CDR3 protein. The data contain 400,000 to 600,000 distinct CDR3 sequences, less than 25% of them seen just once; the ten biggest clones take up around a quarter. The specimen was blood. These receptor sequences come from a man younger than 30 with Graves' hyperthyroidism.

The chain has TRBV19 and TRBJ1-6, with 8 nucleotides matching TRBD1. The CDR3 has 12 residues. The V gene end was trimmed by 11 bases and the J gene end by 7 bases; junction bases not matched to a gene: 4. Looked up from germline, CDR1 is LNHDA and CDR2 is SQIVND (reference sequence). The DNA of the CDR3 is TGTGCCGTCGGACAGGGCAATTCACCCCTCCACTTT. Residues: CAVGQGNSPLHF.

This clonotype has a count of ten or more. The rearrangement joins TRBV13 to TRBJ2-7, with D perhaps given as TRBD1 or TRBD2 (5 bases each). There are 17 residues in the CDR3. Trimming took 5 bases from V and 2 from J, leaving 22 bases between them. Germline CDR1 is PRHDT and CDR2 is FYEKMQ (reference sequence). The CDR3 loop reads CASSNRDGVTRTYEQYF. The CDR3 DNA follows: TGTGCCAGCAGCAACCGGGACGGAGTTACCCGAACCTACGAGCAGTACTTC.

At least ten counts were recorded for this clonotype. The rearrangement uses TRBV2 and TRBJ2-4; TRBD1 matches at 9 bases. The CDR3 spans 14 residues. Trimming at V came to 5 bases and at J to 4 bases, leaving 3 bases not matched to a gene. Germline V gives CDR1 SNHLY, CDR2 FYNNEI. The CDR3 sequence is CASSPGTGKNIQYF. The DNA for the CDR3 is TGTGCCAGCAGTCCCGGGACAGGGAAAAACATTCAGTACTTC.

This clonotype came up many times. The chain employs TRBV11-2 and TRBJ2-5, with D perhaps matching TRBD2 (5 bases). Trimming shortened V by 4 bases and J by 4 bases, and 13 bases separated the two germline ends. Germline-derived CDR1 and CDR2 are SGHAT and FQNNGV. The CDR3 sequence is 14 residues long. The CDR3 spells CASSSGIGVETQYF. The CDR3 nucleotides are TGTGCCAGCAGCTCGGGTATCGGGGTAGAGACCCAGTACTTC.

This clonotype was recorded at least ten times. V is TRBV11-2 and J is TRBJ2-5; D is unresolved. There are 14 residues in the CDR3. Germline-derived CDR1 and CDR2 are SGHAT and FQNNGV. V lost 1 base to trimming and J lost 3 bases, with 9 bases between them. CDR3 protein: CASSLGWSEETQYF. The CDR3 DNA follows: TGTGCCAGCAGCTTAGGATGGTCAGAAGAGACCCAGTACTTC.

This clonotype was counted a few times. The chain links TRBV11-2 to TRBJ2-7; TRBD1 might be the D (6 bases). The CDR3 has 17 amino acids. Germline V lookup: CDR1 SGHAT, CDR2 FQNNGV. Between the trimmed V and J ends, which lost 1 base and 4 bases, there was a span of 20 bases. CDR3 in DNA: TGTGCCAGCAGCTTAGTCCCCCCGGGGACATCGAATTACGAGCAGTACTTC. It encodes CASSLVPPGTSNYEQYF.

There are many counts of this clonotype. V usage is TRBV6-1 and J usage is TRBJ1-1, with 8 bases identical to TRBD1. Germline V lookup: CDR1 MNHNS, CDR2 SASEGT. Trimming cost V 6 bases and J 2 bases; bases outside gene matches: 5. CDR3 length: 14 residues. Here the CDR3 reads CASSRAGGNTEAFF. The CDR3 DNA reads as TGTGCCAGCAGCCGGGCAGGGGGCAACACTGAAGCTTTCTTT.

This clonotype was recorded at least ten times. This chain links TRBV11-2 with TRBJ1-1; no firm D call. V lost 4 bases to trimming and J lost 3 bases, with 12 bases between them. The CDR3 spans 14 residues. Germline CDR1 SGHAT, CDR2 FQNNGV. The CDR3 region has the DNA TGTGCCAGCAGCTCAGACCCGGAGGACACTGAAGCTTTCTTT. Translated: CASSSDPEDTEAFF.

This clonotype was detected only a few times. A much larger clone differs from this one at a single base, so this may be a read error. The CDR3 DNA reads TGTGCCAGCAGTTTACCCCCGATGGCCGGGCAGTACTTC. Encoded protein: CASSLPPMAGQYF. The chain recombines TRBV28 with TRBJ2-7; D remains unclear. The CDR3 consists of 13 residues. The germline V gene has CDR1 MDHEN and CDR2 SYDVKM. V gave up 2 bases and J gave up 9 bases, with 14 bases separating them.

The rearrangement joins TRBV6-1 to TRBJ2-5; D gene uncertain. V was pared by 8 bases and J by 9 bases, with 13 bases between. Germline V gene data show CDR1 as MNHNS and CDR2 as SASEGT. This CDR3 is 11 amino acids long. CDR3 amino acids: CASGEELAQYF. CDR3 nucleotide sequence: TGTGCCAGCGGGGAAGAGTTGGCCCAGTACTTC.

This clonotype was seen at least ten times. J is TRBJ2-7 and V is TRBV5-1; D may be TRBD2 (5 bases). Trimming took 3 bases from V and 0 from J, leaving 10 bases between them. The germline gives CDR1 SGHRS, CDR2 YFSETQ. The CDR3 contains 14 residues. The CDR3 coding sequence is TGCGCCAGCAGCTATCAGCGGAGCTCCTACGAGCAGTACTTC. As protein: CASSYQRSSYEQYF.

This clonotype was seen many times. The chain employs TRBV28 and TRBJ2-7, with 7 bases lining up with TRBD1. From germline, CDR1 is MDHEN and CDR2 SYDVKM. V lost 8 bases, J lost 1 base, and 8 bases stayed unmatched. CDR3 size: 14 residues. CDR3 loop: CASCGQVASYEQYF. DNA for the CDR3: TGTGCCAGCTGTGGACAGGTGGCGTCCTACGAGCAGTACTTC.

This clonotype has ten or more counts. The chain combines TRBV19 with TRBJ2-5; tentative D call: TRBD1 (6 bases). V lost 3 bases, J lost 7 bases, and 15 bases lay in between. From germline, CDR1 is LNHDA and CDR2 SQIVND (reference sequence). The CDR3 runs 14 residues. The CDR3 sequence: CASSIQTGSGTQYF. CDR3 DNA: TGTGCCAGTAGTATTCAGACAGGATCGGGGACCCAGTACTTC. Complete variable domain (other parts from reference TRBV19 and TRBJ2-5): DGGITQSPKYLFRKEGQNVTLSCEQNLNHDAMYWYRQDPGQGLRLIYYSQIVNDFQKGDIAEGYSVSREKKESFPLTVTSAQKNPTAFYLCASSIQTGSGTQYFGPGTRLLVL.